This is a list of T cell receptor beta chains from one sample in a study of response to subunit inactivated influenza vaccine. Each CDR3 protein is one row after TCRdb ran MiXCR on the RT-PCR reads. The table includes 250,000 to 350,000 distinct CDR3 sequences, around 20% detected once. The source was PBMCs from blood, collected about 20 months after vaccination. The receptors originated from a man aged 45-69 years who received an inactivated influenza vaccine. Each CDR3 is given with its conserved first and last residue. Where a row states a size, it is once, few, many or the class of an expanded clone; other rows omit it.

>TRBV7-2|many
CASSSSTGRNTIYF
>TRBV7-9|many
CASSSGQENSPLHF
>TRBV4-1|few
CASSPDPRTNYGYTF
>TRBV12-3/TRBV12-4|few
CASSPPGTGETQYF
>TRBV28|-
CASTSIIAGTSGDYEQYF
>TRBV6-1|many
CASSRALINYGYTF
>TRBV11-1|-
CASSSNQRLAEFF
>TRBV9|-
CASSAYGGETDTQYF
>TRBV4-2|few
CASSGIAGEFHEQYF
>TRBV6-2/TRBV6-3|-
CASRATGEFTLHF
>TRBV6-2/TRBV6-3|-
CASSPGTLSNQPQHF
>TRBV10-3|few
CAISTSNNEQFF
>TRBV7-8|-
CASSRGTTVQETQYF
>TRBV29-1|many
CSVREGNSPLHF
>TRBV12-3/TRBV12-4|few
CASSFQHEQYF
>TRBV6-5|once
CASSYSRFPRDNEQFF
>TRBV7-2|-
CASSLHQGFETKNIQYF
>TRBV15|-
CATSPQAPGEKLFF
>TRBV7-2|-
CASSTVAGVNEQFF
>TRBV7-6|-
CASSALAGGPDEQFF
>TRBV2|-
CAMRTGTAETQYF
>TRBV20-1|many
CSARGNYEQYF
>TRBV12-3/TRBV12-4|-
CASTVTGPGNTIYF
>TRBV5-6|-
CASSPEASPQETQYF
>TRBV18|-
CASSPGQGVTEAFF
>TRBV7-2|many
CASSSSWTGNNSPLHF
>TRBV10-3|-
CAISVSGQDNNEQFF
>TRBV10-2|-
CASSEDRGLGSPLHF
>TRBV12-3/TRBV12-4|-
CASSLVRGRFTDTQYF
>TRBV3-1|-
CASSHHSSYNSPLHF
>TRBV5-1|few
CASSFSGDTGELFF
>TRBV4-2|many
CASSPRTGVGYGYTF
>TRBV5-1|few
CASSLEAGGDYGYTF
>TRBV20-1|many
CSAKLAAPEQYF
>TRBV15|-
CATSAVSRDRGFF
>TRBV6-5|-
CASSSGAGYEQYF
>TRBV12-3/TRBV12-4|-
CASGPWGKVETQYF
>TRBV7-9|-
CASSFSSLVNTEAFF
>TRBV24-1|-
CATSDFQGNNEQFF